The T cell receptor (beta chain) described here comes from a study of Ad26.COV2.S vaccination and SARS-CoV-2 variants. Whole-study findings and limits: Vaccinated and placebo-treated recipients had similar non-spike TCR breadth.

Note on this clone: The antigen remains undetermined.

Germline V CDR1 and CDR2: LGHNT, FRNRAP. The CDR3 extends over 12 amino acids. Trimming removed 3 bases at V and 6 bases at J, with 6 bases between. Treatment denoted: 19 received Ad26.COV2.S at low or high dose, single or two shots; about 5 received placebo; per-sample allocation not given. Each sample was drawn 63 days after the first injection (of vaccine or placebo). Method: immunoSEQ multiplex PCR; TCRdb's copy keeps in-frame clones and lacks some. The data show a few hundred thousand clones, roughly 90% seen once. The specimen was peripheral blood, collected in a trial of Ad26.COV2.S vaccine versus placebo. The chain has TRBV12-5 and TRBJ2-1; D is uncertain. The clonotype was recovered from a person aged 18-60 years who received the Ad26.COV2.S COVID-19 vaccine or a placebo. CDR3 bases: TGTGCTAGTGGTTTACTCCCCAATGAGCAGTTCTTC. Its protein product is CASGLLPNEQFF.